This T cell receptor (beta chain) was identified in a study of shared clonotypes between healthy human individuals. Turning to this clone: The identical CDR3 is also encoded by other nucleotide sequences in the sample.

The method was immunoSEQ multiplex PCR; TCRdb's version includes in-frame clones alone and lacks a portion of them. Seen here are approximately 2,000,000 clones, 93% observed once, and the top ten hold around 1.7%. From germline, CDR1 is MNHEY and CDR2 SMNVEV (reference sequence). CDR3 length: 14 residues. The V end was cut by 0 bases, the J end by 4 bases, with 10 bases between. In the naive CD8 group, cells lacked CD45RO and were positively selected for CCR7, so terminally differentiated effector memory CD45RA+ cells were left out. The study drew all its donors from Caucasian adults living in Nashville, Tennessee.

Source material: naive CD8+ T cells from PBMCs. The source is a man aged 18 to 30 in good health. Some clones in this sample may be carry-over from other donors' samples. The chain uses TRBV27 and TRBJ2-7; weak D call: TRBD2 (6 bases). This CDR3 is CASSLSIGGYEQYF. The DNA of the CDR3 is TGTGCCAGCAGTTTATCCATCGGAGGGTACGAGCAGTACTTC.